The T cell receptor beta chain under discussion was sequenced for a study of OX40 agonist ivuxolimab in advanced cancers. Overall study context: Mean age around 60 years, range 23 to 79; about 85% male. Partial responses were observed in three patients, of whom one had hepatocellular carcinoma and two had cutaneous melanoma.

Study observations and caveats: There were, on average, more expanded clones in CD8+ T cells than in CD4+.

Profiling relied on immunoSEQ multiplex PCR, and the TCRdb table lists in-frame clones only, not all of them. The table shows about 70,000 clones, with around 90% occurring only once. Germline loops: CDR1 SGHNT, CDR2 YYREEE (reference sequence). The CDR3 has 16 residues. Trimming at V came to 0 bases and at J to 5 bases, leaving 2 bases not matched to a gene. On this clone itself: The antigen is undetermined.

The sequence derives from an adult with an advanced solid tumor such as melanoma, head and neck, liver or kidney cancer. The source was CD4+ or CD8+ T cells sorted from blood, collected in a trial of the OX40 agonist ivuxolimab. This chain connects TRBV5-4 to TRBJ2-3; 14 bases map to TRBD2. The CDR3 DNA follows: TGTGCCAGCAGCTTGGGGACTAGCGGGGGGCTAGATACGCAGTATTTT. Its protein product is CASSLGTSGGLDTQYF.